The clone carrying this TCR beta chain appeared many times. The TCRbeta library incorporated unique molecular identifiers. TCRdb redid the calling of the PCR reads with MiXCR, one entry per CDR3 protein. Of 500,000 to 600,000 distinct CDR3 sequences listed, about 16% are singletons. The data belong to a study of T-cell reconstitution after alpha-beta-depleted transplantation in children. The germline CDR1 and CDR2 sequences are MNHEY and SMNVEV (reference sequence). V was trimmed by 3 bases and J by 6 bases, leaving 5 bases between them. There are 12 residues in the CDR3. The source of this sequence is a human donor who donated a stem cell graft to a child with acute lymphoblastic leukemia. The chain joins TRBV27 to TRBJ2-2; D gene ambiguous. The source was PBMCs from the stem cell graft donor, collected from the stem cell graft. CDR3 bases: TGTGCCAGCAGTTTTTTAGCCGGGGAGCTGTTTTTT. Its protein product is CASSFLAGELFF.